These 18 T cell receptor beta chains share one sample of origin, sequenced in a study of kidney transplant recipient with SARS-CoV-2 infection. TCRdb itself ran the reads through MiXCR, one entry per CDR3 protein. The table shows approximately 240,000 distinct CDR3 sequences, with under 35% occurring only once. Sequenced material: a blood sample, taken at baseline and between days 110 and 120 from a kidney transplant recipient. These TCRs come from a male patient in his thirties who had COVID-19 and was a kidney transplant recipient. Some of the T cells might come from the graft donor.

This clonotype was picked up many times. The chain joins TRBV7-9 to TRBJ1-2; tentatively, D is TRBD1 (6 bases). CDR1 and CDR2 from the germline V gene are SEHNR and FQNEAQ (reference sequence). This CDR3 region has 17 residues. With 4 bases removed from V and 4 bases from J, the gap between germline ends came to 22 bases. CDR3 region: CASSWDTYHGKTYGYTF. In nucleotides, the CDR3 is TGTGCCAGCAGCTGGGACACATACCATGGAAAGACCTATGGCTACACCTTC.

In its sample, this clonotype was seen many times. This chain uses TRBV6-5 with TRBJ1-2, with 7 bases lining up with TRBD1. The CDR3 has 15 residues. V gave up 7 bases and J gave up 8 bases; unmatched junction bases: 16. Germline V gene sequence: CDR1 MNHEY, CDR2 SVGAGI. This CDR3 reads CASKIQDRTRGGYTF. The CDR3 DNA is TGTGCCAGCAAGATCCAGGACAGGACCAGGGGGGGCTACACCTTC.

As concerns this clonotype: A much larger clone lies one base from this, so it may be a read error. V and J are TRBV18 and TRBJ2-2, with D maybe TRBD2 (5 bases). Germline V lookup: CDR1 KGHSH, CDR2 LQKENI. The CDR3 spans 17 residues. CDR3 sequence: CASSMTAGHTNTGELLF. CDR3 DNA: TGTGCCAGCTCAATGACCGCGGGCCATACAAACACCGGGGAGCTGCTTTTT. Full variable domain (remainder filled in from reference TRBV18 and TRBJ2-2): NAGVMQNPRHLVRRRGQEARLRCSPMKGHSHVYWYRQLPEEGLKFMVYLQKENIIDESGMPKERFSAEFPKEGPSILRIQQVVRGDSAAYFCASSMTAGHTNTGELLFGEGSRLTVL.

V gene TRBV2 combines with J gene TRBJ2-4; unclear D gene. This CDR3 has 11 amino acids. Trimming took 8 bases from V and 5 from J, leaving 7 bases between them. Germline-derived CDR1 and CDR2 are SNHLY and FYNNEI. CDR3 bases: TGTGCCAGCTCGAGCGAAAACATTCAGTACTTC. Its translation: CASSSENIQYF.

This clonotype came up many times. A junction end diverges from the germline sequence, so it may reflect a read error. The chain links TRBV28 to TRBJ1-1; D is perhaps TRBD1 (5 bases). Germline V gene lookup returns CDR1 MDHEN and CDR2 SYDVKM. The CDR3 sequence is 15 residues long. As DNA, the CDR3 is TGTGCCAGCAGTTTGTTGGGGCAGATCAACAATGAAGCTTTCTTT. This translates into CASSLLGQINNEAFF. The full variable domain, in which reference TRBV28 and TRBJ1-1 provide the parts outside the CDR3, is DVKVTQSSRYLVKRTGEKVFLECVQDMDHENMFWYRQDPGLGLRLIYFSYDVKMKEKGDIPEGYSVSREKKERFSLILESASTNQTSMYLCASSLLGQINNEAFFGQGTRLTVV.

In regard to this clonotype: A much larger clone sits a single nucleotide away, making a read error possible. The J gene is TRBJ1-2, the V gene TRBV5-3; D call uncertain. TRBV5-3 has ORF status, its function being uncertain. CDR3 length: 16 residues. Trimming stripped 7 bases from V and 4 bases from J, with 23 bases between. In DNA form, the CDR3 reads TGTGCCAGACCAAGCCCAGTGGTGAGAAAGACCTATGGCTACACCTTC. Amino acids: CARPSPVVRKTYGYTF.

This clonotype has ten or more counts. The chain recombines TRBV7-1 with TRBJ1-2; D remains ambiguous. TRBV7-1 is designated an ORF whose function remains uncertain. The CDR3 has 17 amino acids. The ends were cut back, 5 bases at V and 4 bases at J, with 23 bases in the middle. CDR3 protein: CASSAITHEGKTYGYTF. CDR3 sequence (DNA): TGTGCCAGCAGCGCTATCACTCACGAGGGAAAGACCTATGGCTACACCTTC.

This clonotype appeared a few times. V usage is TRBV8-2 and J usage is TRBJ2-6. TRBV8-2 corresponds to a pseudogene. The CDR3 covers 17 residues. CDR3 protein: CGNDDRITQSRANVLTF. CDR3 DNA sequence: TGTGGCAACGATGATAGGATAACACAAAGTCGGGCCAACGTCCTGACTTTC.

This clonotype was seen many times. The J gene is TRBJ1-1, the V gene TRBV4-3; D might be TRBD1 (5 bases). CDR3 length equals 15 residues. V was clipped by 0 bases and J by 3 bases, with 11 bases between them. Per the germline V gene, CDR1 is LGHNA and CDR2 is YSLEER. The CDR3 nucleotides are TGCGCCAGCAGCCAAGAGTCAGGGTCGTACACTGAAGCTTTCTTT. This sequence encodes CASSQESGSYTEAFF.

With respect to this clonotype: This may be a read error: a much more frequent sequence differs by one nucleotide. CDR3 protein: CAFAQGGTDTQYF. The CDR3 nucleotides are TGTGCCTTCGCCCAGGGGGGGACAGATACGCAGTATTTT. The chain combines TRBV10-3 with TRBJ2-3; D possibly matches TRBD1 or TRBD2 (7 bases each). Per the germline V gene, CDR1 is ENHRY and CDR2 is SYGVKD. V lost 11 bases to trimming and J lost 3 bases, with 15 bases between them. This CDR3 contains 13 residues.

About this clonotype itself: Since a much larger clone is just one base distant, this may be a read error. V and J are TRBV5-4 and TRBJ2-2, with D possibly called TRBD1 or TRBD2 (5 bases each). V gave up 4 bases and J gave up 7 bases, with 17 bases separating them. The V gene's germline CDR1 is SGHNT and CDR2 YYREEE (reference sequence). The CDR3 length is 15 residues. The CDR3 spells CASSPTGRHGGELFF. The CDR3 bases are TGTGCCAGCAGCCCGACGGGACGCCACGGCGGGGAGCTGTTTTTT.

This clonotype was counted ten times or more. This chain connects TRBV19 to TRBJ2-2, with a tentative D call TRBD1 (6 bases). This CDR3 is built from 16 residues. CDR1 is LNHDA, CDR2 SQIVND, per germline (reference sequence). V lost 7 bases and J lost 1, with 16 bases in between. CDR3 in DNA: TGTGCCAGTAAACCACAGGGTTGGGGGAACACCGGGGAGCTGTTTTTT. Translated, it gives CASKPQGWGNTGELFF.

Many counts were recorded for this clonotype. The V call is TRBV30, the J call TRBJ2-7, with a weak D call TRBD2 (6 bases). Between the trimmed V and J ends, which lost 4 bases and 4 bases, there was a span of 11 bases. Germline V CDR1 and CDR2: GTSNPN, SVGIG (reference sequence). This CDR3 region has 12 residues. In DNA form, the CDR3 reads TGTGCCTGGACTCTGGGGGGTTACGAGCAGTACTTC. Its protein is CAWTLGGYEQYF.

Concerning this clonotype itself: The CDR3 end shows no conserved phenylalanine or tryptophan, and so a read error is likely. The limits of the CDR3 on the DNA are not certain, so only TCRdb's listed CDR3 is given. The CDR3 loop reads CASSGKNVEGKTDGDTC. This chain joins TRBV12-1 and TRBJ1-2. TRBV12-1 has pseudogene status. With termini counted, the CDR3 has 17 amino acids.

This clonotype was counted only a few times. DNA for the CDR3: TGCGCCAGCAGCGCGCAGGGGGCTGATTCACCCCTCCACTTT. It is translated as CASSAQGADSPLHF. The rearrangement uses TRBV10-2 and TRBJ1-6, with TRBD1 identical over 8 bases. V lost 6 bases and J lost 8; bases outside the gene matches: 6. The CDR3 covers 14 residues. From germline, CDR1 is WSHSY and CDR2 SAAADI.

About this clonotype itself: This clone may be a read error of a much larger clone one base away. The CDR3 reads CATSTKDRVYGYTF. For the CDR3, the DNA is TGTGCCACCAGCACAAAGGACAGGGTCTATGGCTACACCTTC. This chain links TRBV15 with TRBJ1-2; TRBD1 matches 8 bases. There are 14 residues in the CDR3. Germline CDR1 reads LNHNV; CDR2 reads YYDKDF (reference sequence). V lost 4 bases, J lost 4 bases, and 5 bases stayed unmatched.

There are many counts of this clonotype. The chain recombines TRBV9 with TRBJ2-2; the match to TRBD2 covers 13 bases. This CDR3 contains 16 residues. Germline V lookup: CDR1 SGDLS, CDR2 YYNGEE. V lost 1 base to trimming and J lost 4 bases; unmatched junction nucleotides: 1. In DNA, the CDR3 is TGTGCCAGCAGCGTACGGACTAGCGGGGGCACCGGGGAGCTGTTTTTT. It specifies CASSVRTSGGTGELFF. The full variable domain, in which reference TRBV9 and TRBJ2-2 provide the parts outside the CDR3, is DSGVTQTPKHLITATGQRVTLRCSPRSGDLSVYWYQQSLDQGLQFLIQYYNGEERAKGNILERFSAQQFPDLHSELNLSSLELGDSALYFCASSVRTSGGTGELFFGEGSRLTVL.

This rearrangement joins TRBV7-2 to TRBJ2-1; D tentatively fits TRBD1 or TRBD2 (5 bases each). This CDR3 contains 16 residues. Germline-derived CDR1 and CDR2 are SGHTA and FQGNSA. Deletions cut 1 base from V and 0 bases from J, with 10 bases between. CDR3 sequence: CASSLGVGASYNEQFF. The CDR3 DNA is TGTGCCAGCAGCTTAGGGGTCGGGGCCTCCTACAATGAGCAGTTCTTC.